The source of this T cell receptor (beta chain) is a study of blood T cell repertoires in COVID-19. As originally analysed: Estimation of nucleated cell counts relied on the amplification of reference gene primers. Assay used: immunoSEQ multiplex PCR; TCRdb lists only in-frame clones, some missing. V, J and clone size are those of that table, while D and trimming were read from the DNA. Among approximately 230,000 clones, 65% to 90% were seen once, and the ten largest hold nearly 5%. The CDR3 spans 13 residues. Germline values: CDR1 SGHRS, CDR2 YFSETQ. V lost 7 bases to trimming and J lost 11 bases, with 22 bases between them.

The clonotype originates from a woman aged 80 or over with active or convalescent COVID-19. This sequence joins TRBV5-1 and TRBJ2-7; a possible D gene is TRBD2 (6 bases). Sequencing was carried out using peripheral blood. CDR3 bases: TGCGCCAGCTACCAAACTGGGACGGGGGTAAAGTACTTC. Translation: CASYQTGTGVKYF.